This TCR beta chain was recovered during a study of beta chain features in type 1 diabetes. Study-level background: The study examined roughly 110,000,000 sorted cells across all samples. General study points: Fewer insertions but more deletions were seen at VDJ junctions in type 1 diabetes patients. In all four CD4+ subsets, TCRB CDR3 length was significantly, moderately reduced in type 1 diabetes. Compared with healthy donors, patients appeared to share more similar naive, central memory and regulatory TCRB repertoires.

Each sorted population was over 95% pure. The ends lost 4 bases at V and 8 bases at J; junction bases unmatched: 9. This CDR3 region has 14 residues. Germline V lookup: CDR1 SGHNT, CDR2 YYREEE (reference sequence). This clone has more than one count but fewer than ten. Its antigen is not identified. All of the isolated RNA was reverse transcribed, so expressed TCRB transcripts were sequenced. Sequencing used immunoSEQ multiplex PCR; TCRdb keeps in-frame clones, though not all of them. The repertoire consists of roughly 340,000 clones, with roughly 12% occurring once and the leading ten covering around 0.0099%.

The V call is TRBV5-4, the J call TRBJ2-3; 8 nucleotides align to TRBD1. The specimen sequenced was naive CD4+ T cells from blood. The source is a woman aged 18-29 years with type 1 diabetes. The CDR3 protein is CASSHDRGPGTQYF. In DNA, the CDR3 is TGTGCCAGCAGCCACGACAGGGGTCCGGGTACGCAGTATTTT.